This entry lists 9 T cell receptor beta chains sequenced from one sample in a study of cytomegalovirus exposure and HLA in healthy donors. The PCR used 60 Vbeta and 13 Jbeta primers. TCRdb's table, derived via immunoSEQ multiplex PCR, lists solely in-frame clones and lacks some. The sample consists of 150,000 to 200,000 clones, 60% to 80% of them appearing once. The specimen was PBMCs. Receptors originate from a man in his 60s in good health and CMV-seronegative.

Points on this clone: No conserved phenylalanine or tryptophan ends this CDR3, so it is likely a read error. The DNA is omitted, as the CDR3 cannot be located on it reliably, and the CDR3 follows TCRdb's listing. V and J are TRBV7-4 and TRBJ1-1; the table's D call, TRBD1, has no DNA check behind it. Germline V CDR1 and CDR2: SGHVT, SQSDAQ. The CDR3 length equals 14 residues, ends included. CDR3 region: CASSLDTGGDNGHG.

The J gene is TRBJ2-7, the V gene TRBV7-2; 9 bases fit TRBD2. Germline trimming cut 5 bases from V and 1 base from J; bases unmatched to any gene: 6. Germline V CDR1 and CDR2: SGHTA, FQGNSA. This CDR3 is 15 amino acids long. CDR3 DNA sequence: TGTGCCAGCAGCCGGCGGGGACTAGCTTCCTACGAGCAGTACTTC. Translating gives CASSRRGLASYEQYF.

The chain is built from TRBV4-3 and TRBJ2-7; a weak D match, TRBD1 (5 bases). Germline-derived CDR1 and CDR2 are LGHNA and YSLEER. CDR3 length: 16 residues. With 0 bases removed from V and 0 bases from J, the gap between germline ends came to 12 bases. CDR3: CASSQDRQGLSYEQYF. CDR3 sequence (DNA): TGCGCCAGCAGCCAAGATCGGCAGGGTCTCTCCTACGAGCAGTACTTC.

This clone came up once. The rearrangement links TRBV4-1 to TRBJ2-7; 12 nucleotides agree with TRBD1. This CDR3 has 14 amino acids. From germline, CDR1 is MGHRA and CDR2 YSYEKL. The V segment lost 3 bases and the J segment 6 bases; nucleotides outside the gene matches: 3. In nucleotides, the CDR3 is TGCGCCAGCAGCCAGGGGGACAGGGGGCGCGAGCAGTACTTC. Encoded protein: CASSQGDRGREQYF.

The chain has TRBV28 and TRBJ2-2; possible D gene TRBD1, 5 bases. CDR1 and CDR2 (germline): MDHEN, SYDVKM. CDR3 length equals 17 residues. Trimming removed 7 bases at V and 2 bases at J, with 20 bases between. CDR3 loop: CASKQDNLKENTGELFF. CDR3 nucleotide sequence: TGTGCCAGCAAGCAGGACAATCTAAAGGAAAACACCGGGGAGCTGTTTTTT.

On this clone itself: One end of the junction varies from germline; a read error may be responsible. The gene calls are TRBV7-8 and TRBJ2-2, with 7 bases that match TRBD2. This CDR3 has 16 residues. Looked up from germline, CDR1 is SGHVS and CDR2 is FQNEAQ. The CDR3 DNA is TGTGCCGGCAGCTTAAGGCTAGCGGAGTACACCGGGGAGCTGTTTTTT. Protein product: CAGSLRLAEYTGELFF.

J is TRBJ2-6 and V is TRBV18; no clear D gene. This CDR3 comprises 17 residues. The germline V gene encodes CDR1 KGHSH and CDR2 LQKENI. V gave up 4 bases and J gave up 2 bases, with 15 bases separating them. The CDR3 coding sequence is TGTGCCAGCTCACGATCAGGCACGACCCCTGGGGCCAACGTCCTGACTTTC. This encodes CASSRSGTTPGANVLTF. Complete variable domain (other parts from reference TRBV18 and TRBJ2-6): NAGVMQNPRHLVRRRGQEARLRCSPMKGHSHVYWYRQLPEEGLKFMVYLQKENIIDESGMPKERFSAEFPKEGPSILRIQQVVRGDSAAYFCASSRSGTTPGANVLTFGAGSRLTVL.

The chain combines TRBV19 with TRBJ2-7; TRBD2 aligns across 13 bases. Germline V gene lookup returns CDR1 LNHDA and CDR2 SQIVND (reference sequence). J gave up 2 bases and V 3 bases, and 4 bases lay outside the gene matches. This CDR3 is 16 amino acids long. In DNA, the CDR3 is TGTGCCAGTAGTATTTTCGGGACTAGCGGGACCTACGAGCAGTACTTC. Amino acid sequence: CASSIFGTSGTYEQYF.

The J gene is TRBJ2-2, the V gene TRBV5-1; 8 bases line up with TRBD1. CDR3 length: 14 residues. CDR1 is SGHRS and CDR2 is YFSETQ in the germline V gene. After removal of 5 bases from V and 6 bases from J, the junction contained 6 bases not matched to a gene. CDR3 amino acids: CASRTGQDAGELFF. The CDR3 nucleotides read TGCGCCAGCAGAACGGGACAGGACGCCGGGGAGCTGTTTTTT.